These T cell receptor beta chains were read from a single sample in a study of PD-1 blockade in mismatch repair-deficient tumors. Assay: immunoSEQ multiplex PCR; the TCRdb copy retains only in-frame clones and omits some. Of 90,000 to 120,000 clones detected, 70% to 85% appear once; the ten largest clones hold 6.3%. The sequencing here drew on peripheral blood, taken 36 weeks after starting pembrolizumab. The source is an adult with mismatch repair-deficient cancer. Both conserved end residues are part of each CDR3. Fields, in order: CDR3 length, clone size, V gene, J gene, D gene, CDR3 DNA, CDR3 protein. A D gene is named only where the DNA matches it firmly. Part of the rows lack a size; the others show once, few, many or a class for expanded clones.

>14|NA|TRBV6-5|TRBJ2-3|NA
TGTGCCAGCAGTCCTGGATTTAACCCCTACGTGCAGTATTTT
CASSPGFNPYVQYF
>16|once|TRBV7-2|TRBJ1-2|NA
TGTGCCAGCAGCGTCGGTCACGCATCATACGGCTATGGCTACACCTTC
CASSVGHASYGYGYTF
>19|NA|TRBV5-1|TRBJ1-1|NA
TGCGCCAGCAGCTGGAATACAGGGCGGGAGAGAACTTCGAACACTGAAGCTTTCTTT
CASSWNTGRERTSNTEAFF
>15|NA|TRBV19|TRBJ2-3|TRBD1
TGTGCCAGTAGCCAGGGGGTATTAAGCACAGATACGCAGTATTTT
CASSQGVLSTDTQYF
>14|NA|TRBV29-1|TRBJ1-3|NA
TGCAGCGTTGGACAGTCCGTCTCTGGAAACACCATATATTTT
CSVGQSVSGNTIYF
>17|few|TRBV4-1|TRBJ1-1|NA
TGCGCCAGCAGCCAAGATAGCACGTGGCAGATGAACACTGAAGCTTTCTTT
CASSQDSTWQMNTEAFF
>13|NA|TRBV7-2|TRBJ2-5|NA
TGTGCCAGCAGCTGGGCACAGGGAGAGACCCAGTACTTC
CASSWAQGETQYF
>18|once|TRBV7-9|TRBJ2-4|TRBD2
TGTGCCAGCAGCTTAGCGCGGGGGACTGATATAGCCAAAAACATTCAGTACTTC
CASSLARGTDIAKNIQYF
>13|NA|TRBV6-6|TRBJ1-2|NA
TGTGCCAGCAGTTACTCGGAGAACTATGGCTACACCTTC
CASSYSENYGYTF
>12|once|TRBV6-6|TRBJ2-5|NA
TGTGCCAGCAGTTACTCAAGGGAGACCCAGTACTTC
CASSYSRETQYF
>15|NA|TRBV9|TRBJ1-5|TRBD1
TGTGCCAGCAGCCGTTCCACAGGGGGCAATCAGCCCCAGCATTTT
CASSRSTGGNQPQHF
>13|once|TRBV19|TRBJ2-1|NA
TGTGCCAGTAGTAGTGGACGCGGGGATGAGCAGTTCTTC
CASSSGRGDEQFF
>15|NA|TRBV9|TRBJ2-7|NA
TGTGCCAGCAGCGTAGATTGGAACAGCATCTACGAGCAGTACTTC
CASSVDWNSIYEQYF
>12|NA|TRBV7-9|TRBJ1-1|NA
TGTGCCAGCAGCTTGGGACTAGGTTTAGCTTTCTTT
CASSLGLGLAFF
>14|NA|TRBV19|TRBJ1-5|NA
TGTGCCAGTGCTCTGGGGGGCGGCAATCAGCCCCAGCATTTT
CASALGGGNQPQHF
>15|NA|TRBV9|TRBJ1-1|TRBD1
TGTGCCAGCAGACCAAGGACAGGACAGAACACTGAAGCTTTCTTT
CASRPRTGQNTEAFF
>16|NA|TRBV11-3|TRBJ2-2|NA
TGTGCCAGCAGCTTAGGGGTTTTTGGAGACACCGGGGAGCTGTTTTTT
CASSLGVFGDTGELFF
>16|NA|TRBV9|TRBJ2-2|NA
TGTGCCAGCAGCGGTTTCCCCACCCTGAACACCGGGGAGCTGTTTTTT
CASSGFPTLNTGELFF
>13|few|TRBV7-9|TRBJ2-5|NA
TGTGCCAGCAGCTTAGGGAGGGTAGAGACCCAGTACTTC
CASSLGRVETQYF
>13|few|TRBV18|TRBJ2-7|NA
TGTGCCAGCTCACCCGAGGGCTTCTACGAGCAGTACTTC
CASSPEGFYEQYF
>18|NA|TRBV19|TRBJ1-4|NA
TGTGCCAGTAGTATAGATCTATTCAGAGACGCAACTAATGAAAAACTGTTTTTT
CASSIDLFRDATNEKLFF
>15|NA|TRBV5-1|TRBJ2-7|TRBD2
TGCGCCAGCAGCTTAGTGTCTAGCGGGACTGGAGAGCAGTACTTC
CASSLVSSGTGEQYF
>11|NA|TRBV5-1|TRBJ2-5|TRBD2
TGCGCCAGCACCGGGGGGGAGACCCAGTACTTC
CASTGGETQYF
>12|NA|TRBV29-1|TRBJ2-7|NA
TGCAGCGTTGTTGTCCTCTCCTACGAGCAGTACTTC
CSVVVLSYEQYF
>14|NA|TRBV7-9|TRBJ2-5|TRBD2
TGTGCCAGCAGCGACGGGAGGTACCAAGAGACCCAGTACTTC
CASSDGRYQETQYF
>15|NA|TRBV5-6|TRBJ2-5|NA
TGTGCCAGCAGCTTCGGCAGGGTCGGGCAAGAGACCCAGTACTTC
CASSFGRVGQETQYF
>13|NA|TRBV10-3|TRBJ1-5|NA
TGTGCCATCAGTGAGTCCCCCTATCAGCCCCAGCATTTT
CAISESPYQPQHF
>12|NA|TRBV6-6|TRBJ2-3|NA
TGTGCCAGCAGTTCACGGGCAGATACGCAGTATTTT
CASSSRADTQYF
>13|once|TRBV19|TRBJ1-1|NA
TGTGCCAGTAGTATCGGGGTGCCTAATGAAGCTTTCTTT
CASSIGVPNEAFF
>15|NA|TRBV5-1|TRBJ2-3|NA
TGCGCCAGCAGCTTGGCGCGGGACGGAACAGATACGCAGTATTTT
CASSLARDGTDTQYF
>14|NA|TRBV25-1|TRBJ1-3|NA
TGTGCCAGCAGTGATCGGGTGGTACCGAACACCATATATTTT
CASSDRVVPNTIYF
>16|NA|TRBV5-6|TRBJ2-1|NA
TGTGCCAGCAGCTTCGGCCCGGGGGTAACCTACAATGAGCAGTTCTTC
CASSFGPGVTYNEQFF
>13|few|TRBV5-1|TRBJ2-7|NA
TGCGCCAGCAGGGAGGGGGTCTCCTACGAGCAGTACTTC
CASREGVSYEQYF
>16|NA|TRBV6-1|TRBJ1-2|TRBD1
TGTGCCAGCAGTGAAGGATTAGGGACAGGGGGCGATGGCTACACCTTC
CASSEGLGTGGDGYTF
>16|NA|TRBV5-1|TRBJ1-1|NA
TGCGCCAGCAGCTTGAATTTTCAGGGGATGAACACTGAAGCTTTCTTT
CASSLNFQGMNTEAFF
>19|NA|TRBV15|TRBJ2-3|TRBD2
TGTGCCACCAGCAGCCCTGGGACTAGCGGGAGGGAAAACACAGATACGCAGTATTTT
CATSSPGTSGRENTDTQYF
>13|few|TRBV7-2|TRBJ1-1|NA
TGTGCCAGCAGCCGACTTGGGGTCACTGAAGCTTTCTTT
CASSRLGVTEAFF
>16|NA|TRBV28|TRBJ1-5|TRBD1
TGTGCCAGCAGTTTATCGGGCAGGGGGAACGGTCAGCCCCAGCATTTT
CASSLSGRGNGQPQHF
>14|NA|TRBV19|TRBJ2-7|NA
TGTGCCAGTAGTGAGAACAGGGCATCCTACGAGCAGTACTTC
CASSENRASYEQYF
>14|few|TRBV18|TRBJ1-2|NA
TGTGCCAGCTCACCACAAATCTCCCAGGAAGGCTACACCTTC
CASSPQISQEGYTF
>19|NA|TRBV11-3|TRBJ2-7|TRBD1
TGTGCCAGCAGCTTAGTGTGGGGGACAGGGGCTCCCAAGTCATACGAGCAGTACTTC
CASSLVWGTGAPKSYEQYF
>12|NA|TRBV25-1|TRBJ2-4|NA
TGTGCCAGCAGGGATGGTGTAAACATTCAGTACTTC
CASRDGVNIQYF
>14|NA|TRBV2|TRBJ2-1|NA
TGTGCCAGCAGTGGTCGGGGCAAAACCGGTGAGCAGTTCTTC
CASSGRGKTGEQFF
>15|NA|TRBV2|TRBJ2-1|TRBD2
TGTGCCACCAGAGTTGGACCTCGCGGGGGCAATGAGCAGTTCTTC
CATRVGPRGGNEQFF
>13|once|TRBV6-5|TRBJ1-1|TRBD1
TGTGCCAGCAGTTACGGCAGGGGGCTAGAAGCTTTCTTT
CASSYGRGLEAFF
>13|NA|TRBV19|TRBJ1-1|TRBD1
TGTGCCAGTAGAAGACAGGGAAACACTGAAGCTTTCTTT
CASRRQGNTEAFF
>14|NA|TRBV27|TRBJ2-5|NA
TGTGCCAGCAGTTTACAGCGCCCCGCCGGGACCCAGTACTTC
CASSLQRPAGTQYF
>16|NA|TRBV9|TRBJ1-4|TRBD1
TGTGCCAGCAGCGCCGGGACAGGGATTAACCCTGAAAAACTGTTTTTT
CASSAGTGINPEKLFF
>15|NA|TRBV5-6|TRBJ2-2|TRBD2
TGTGCCAGCAGCCTAGGACTAGCGGGGACCGGGGAGCTGTTTTTT
CASSLGLAGTGELFF
>13|few|TRBV30|TRBJ2-7|TRBD1
TGTGCCTGGAAGACAGGGAAAGCCTACGAGCAGTACTTC
CAWKTGKAYEQYF